Listed here are 2 T cell receptor beta chains from one sample, sequenced in a study of OX40 agonist ivuxolimab in advanced cancers. Assay used: immunoSEQ multiplex PCR; TCRdb lists only in-frame clones, some missing. The sample has about 64,000 clones, around 90% seen once. Sequenced here: CD4+ or CD8+ T cells sorted from blood, sampled in a trial of the OX40 agonist ivuxolimab. These receptor sequences come from an adult with an advanced solid tumor such as melanoma, head and neck, liver or kidney cancer.

The chain joins TRBV10-2 to TRBJ2-7, with a tentative D call TRBD1 (5 bases). Germline V lookup: CDR1 WSHSY, CDR2 SAAADI. V was clipped by 6 bases and J by 0 bases, with 15 bases between them. There are 15 residues in the CDR3. For the CDR3, the DNA is TGCGCCAGCAGCCGATCGTTAGGGGACTCCTACGAGCAGTACTTC. Its protein product is CASSRSLGDSYEQYF.

The V gene is TRBV5-1, the J gene TRBJ2-2; 12 bases align to TRBD2. Trimming removed 3 bases from V and 6 bases from J; junction bases left unmatched: 6. The CDR3 has 16 residues. Per the germline V gene, CDR1 is SGHRS and CDR2 is YFSETQ. The CDR3 DNA is TGCGCCAGCAGCTCCATGACTAGCGGGAGTGCCGGGGAGCTGTTTTTT. Encoded protein: CASSSMTSGSAGELFF.